One sample yielded the 10 T cell receptor beta chains listed below, sequenced in a study of T cell responses to AZD1222 COVID-19 vaccine (dated by TCRdb to the early 2020s). The time point tag for this specimen amounts to: about 28 days (+/-7) after the second vaccine dose. The library came from the immunoSEQ multiplex PCR assay. Not all clones reach the TCRdb copy of this immuneACCESS table, which keeps in-frame sequences only. Checked studies attribute under half of the gap to unresolved V genes and leave the rest unexplained. This sample is represented by about 120,000 clones; about 93% of them were singletons. Of the sample, 5% falls within the top ten clones. The material was peripheral blood, obtained 28 days after the second AZD1222 dose. The receptors stem from an adult who received the AZD1222 COVID-19 vaccine.

The chain joins TRBV5-1 to TRBJ2-7; 9 nucleotides agree with TRBD1. Germline assignment: CDR1 SGHRS and CDR2 YFSETQ. The CDR3 contains 14 residues. V trimming: 3 bases; J trimming: 6 bases; junction bases outside the gene matches: 7. The CDR3 DNA is TGCGCCAGCAGCTGGGGACAGGGTGGGGGCGAGCAGTACTTC. It codes for CASSWGQGGGEQYF.

The chain links TRBV10-3 to TRBJ2-3; possible D gene TRBD2, 6 bases. This CDR3 has 15 residues. Trimming pared 8 bases from V and 2 bases from J, leaving 17 bases between. The germline V gene encodes CDR1 ENHRY and CDR2 SYGVKD. CDR3 bases: TGTGCCATCGCCAGAGCGGGCAGAGACACAGATACGCAGTATTTT. Amino acid sequence: CAIARAGRDTDTQYF.

The chain recombines TRBV6-5 with TRBJ1-2; D is unresolved. The CDR3 totals 11 residues. Germline assignment: CDR1 MNHEY and CDR2 SVGAGI. The V end lost 5 bases, the J end lost 4 bases, and 5 bases lay between the germline ends. Here the CDR3 DNA reads TGTGCCAGCAGTCGACTCTATGGCTACACCTTC. Protein: CASSRLYGYTF.

This rearrangement joins TRBV20-1 to TRBJ2-5, with D perhaps matching TRBD2 (5 bases). Germline V gene lookup returns CDR1 DFQATT and CDR2 SNEGSKA (reference sequence). The CDR3 has 14 residues. Trimming stripped 3 bases from V and 6 bases from J, with 17 bases between. DNA for the CDR3: TGCAGTGCTAGTTCTTCCGGGATTAGCAAGACCCAGTACTTC. It encodes CSASSSGISKTQYF.

Regarding this clone: Germline and junction disagree at one end, which may indicate a read error. This sequence joins TRBV7-9 and TRBJ1-1; tentatively, D is TRBD1 (6 bases). Germline CDR1 SEHNR, CDR2 FQNEAQ (reference sequence). CDR3 length: 13 residues. CDR3 nucleotides: TGTGCCAGCAGCTCACAGGGAAACAATGAAGCTTTCTTT. Translation gives CASSSQGNNEAFF.

This chain joins TRBV19 and TRBJ1-5; maybe TRBD1 (6 bases). V was pared by 7 bases and J by 0 bases, with 13 bases between. Germline-derived CDR1 and CDR2 are LNHDA and SQIVND (reference sequence). The CDR3 has 15 residues. CDR3 sequence reads: CASNFGQHSNQPQHF. In DNA form, the CDR3 reads TGTGCCAGTAACTTTGGACAGCATAGCAATCAGCCCCAGCATTTT.

The chain has TRBV27 and TRBJ1-6; D gene ambiguous. Germline lookup yields CDR1 MNHEY and CDR2 SMNVEV (reference sequence). V was clipped by 3 bases and J by 10 bases, with 13 bases between them. This CDR3 contains 14 residues. In DNA form, the CDR3 reads TGTGCCAGCAGTTTCGCCCATCTGGGGTCACCCCTCCACTTT. As protein: CASSFAHLGSPLHF.

This clone appeared once. The rearrangement joins TRBV25-1 to TRBJ1-2; 7 nucleotides agree with TRBD1. The CDR3 sequence is 14 residues long. Germline V gene data show CDR1 as MGHDK and CDR2 as SYGVNS. Unmatched junction bases numbered 3, after V lost 5 bases and J lost 0 bases. DNA for the CDR3: TGTGCCAGCAGTAAGGGGGCCACTAACTATGGCTACACCTTC. Its protein product is CASSKGATNYGYTF.

The rearrangement uses TRBV5-1 and TRBJ2-7; D is tentatively TRBD1 or TRBD2 (5 bases each). This CDR3 region has 15 residues. Per the germline V gene, CDR1 is SGHRS and CDR2 is YFSETQ. V was pared by 4 bases and J by 3 bases, with 17 bases between. DNA for the CDR3: TGCGCCAGCAGCAGATTCGGGACCCCTAACTACGAGCAGTACTTC. This gives the protein CASSRFGTPNYEQYF. The full variable domain, with the rest looked up from reference TRBV5-1 and TRBJ2-7, is KAGVTQTPRYLIKTRGQQVTLSCSPISGHRSVSWYQQTPGQGLQFLFEYFSETQRNKGNFPGRFSGRQFSNSRSEMNVSTLELGDSALYLCASSRFGTPNYEQYFGPGTRLTVT.

The V and J genes are TRBV4-2 and TRBJ1-2, with 10 nucleotides matching TRBD1. Germline CDR1 is LGHNA and CDR2 is YNFKEQ. CDR3 size: 14 residues. V trimming: 0 bases; J trimming: 8 bases; junction bases outside the gene matches: 3. CDR3 nucleotides: TGTGCCAGCAGCCAAGATAGGGGACAGGGGGGCTACACCTTC. Protein sequence: CASSQDRGQGGYTF.